The TCR beta chain under discussion was sequenced for a study of T cell repertoires in cytomegalovirus infection. Study-wide findings and caveats: CMV-specific HLA-C-restricted TCR beta clonotypes dominated the ex vivo response.

A single record per CDR3 protein comes from TCRdb applying MiXCR to the reads. The sample has some 500,000 distinct CDR3 sequences, just under 40% seen once; the top ten hold 48%. In this sample, this clonotype turned up a few times. The antigen is not known. Trimming stripped 5 bases from V and 6 bases from J, with 11 bases between. The CDR3 is 13 amino acids. This receptor was obtained from a human donor in good health (CMV status not recorded). Some clones in this sample may be carry-over from other donors' samples. The chain couples TRBV12-3 or TRBV12-4 to TRBJ2-1; D is undetermined. The material was cultured PBMCs, obtained from culture after CMV antigen stimulation. CDR3 coding DNA: TGTGCCAGCAGTCCCACCCGGACCAATGAGCAGTTCTTC. It encodes CASSPTRTNEQFF.